This T cell receptor beta chain comes out of a study of T cell responses to AZD1222 COVID-19 vaccine. Across the whole study: Samples with a second dose at about 4 or about 12 weeks were pooled together.

Study-level points and caveats: Among the donors, most were white British and more were female, and clonal diversity was possibly underestimated. Reportedly, nearly half of unique spike TCRs recognized epitopes outside B.1.351/B.1.1.7 mutations.

Comment on this clone: Antigen unknown.

Generated by immunoSEQ multiplex PCR, the TCRdb table keeps only in-frame clones and is missing some. The sample consists of about 97,000 clones, approximately 90% of them appearing once. CDR3 length: 13 amino acids. The germline V gene has CDR1 GTSNPN and CDR2 SVGIG (reference sequence). V lost 2 bases to trimming and J lost 4 bases, with 9 bases between them. This chain joins TRBV30 and TRBJ1-3, with a weak D call TRBD1 (6 bases). Material: peripheral blood, obtained on day 0 of AZD1222 vaccination. This sequence originates from an adult in good health. The CDR3 loop reads CAWSRGLGNTIYF. The CDR3 DNA follows: TGTGCCTGGAGTCGGGGGCTAGGAAACACCATATATTTT.